Shown below are 24 T cell receptor beta chains from a single sample sequenced in a study of control samples from healthy donors and cancer patients. Libraries were prepared by immunoSEQ multiplex PCR; TCRdb keeps only in-frame clonotypes and omits some of them. Here the sample spans 40,000 to 65,000 clones, roughly 87% being singletons. The sample comprised PBMCs. These receptors were collected from a man aged 60 to 75 with head and neck cancer.

This clone was observed a single time. The gene calls are TRBV10-3 and TRBJ2-5; D is unclear. This CDR3 is built from 13 residues. Per germline, CDR1 ENHRY and CDR2 SYGVKD. Trimming removed 3 bases at V and 2 bases at J, with 7 bases between. The CDR3 protein is CAISDGQQETQYF. The CDR3 DNA is TGTGCCATCAGTGATGGGCAGCAAGAGACCCAGTACTTC.

This clone appeared once. The rearrangement uses TRBV6-2 or TRBV6-3 and TRBJ1-5; 8 positions agree with TRBD1. This CDR3 is built from 14 residues. J was trimmed by 6 bases and V by 4 bases; bases with no gene match: 5. The germline CDR1 and CDR2 sequences are MNHEY and SVGEGT. The CDR3 region has the DNA TGTGCCAGCAGTTCACAGGGGGTTGGTCAGCCCCAGCATTTT. Its protein product is CASSSQGVGQPQHF.

A single count supports this clone. Other DNA variants within this sample encode the same CDR3. J is TRBJ2-2 and V is TRBV9, with D possibly TRBD2 on 6 matching bases. Germline V gene data show CDR1 as SGDLS and CDR2 as YYNGEE. V lost 3 bases to trimming and J lost 0 bases, with 6 bases between them. The CDR3 is 14 amino acids. This CDR3 reads CASSAGANTGELFF. Written as DNA, the CDR3 is TGTGCCAGCAGCGCGGGAGCGAACACCGGGGAGCTGTTTTTT. The entire variable domain, with the rest obtained from reference TRBV9 and TRBJ2-2, is as follows: DSGVTQTPKHLITATGQRVTLRCSPRSGDLSVYWYQQSLDQGLQFLIQYYNGEERAKGNILERFSAQQFPDLHSELNLSSLELGDSALYFCASSAGANTGELFFGEGSRLTVL.

V usage is TRBV5-1 and J usage is TRBJ1-4; D gene uncertain. CDR3 size: 15 residues. In germline, CDR1 is SGHRS, CDR2 YFSETQ. V was cut by 1 base and J by 0 bases, with 7 bases left in between. The CDR3 nucleotides read TGCGCCAGCAGCTTGAATTTAGCAACTAATGAAAAACTGTTTTTT. As protein: CASSLNLATNEKLFF.

The chain carries TRBV10-3 and TRBJ1-2; 9 nucleotides align to TRBD1. J gave up 5 bases and V 11 bases, and 9 bases lay outside the gene matches. Germline V gene data show CDR1 as ENHRY and CDR2 as SYGVKD. The CDR3 extends over 13 amino acids. CDR3 sequence (DNA): TGTGCCGCCCGGGACAGGGTCGCATATGGCTACACCTTC. Its protein is CAARDRVAYGYTF.

The chain combines TRBV28 with TRBJ1-2; no firm D call. Trimming removed 7 bases from V and 2 bases from J, with 20 bases in between. The CDR3 totals 16 residues. CDR1 is MDHEN, CDR2 SYDVKM, per germline. CDR3 loop: CASNIPGRTDNYGYTF. For the CDR3, the DNA is TGTGCCAGCAACATTCCCGGCAGAACAGACAACTATGGCTACACCTTC.

The chain links TRBV15 to TRBJ1-1, with unresolved D. Trimming took 0 bases from V and 1 from J, leaving 15 bases between them. This CDR3 comprises 17 residues. Germline CDR1 is LNHNV and CDR2 is YYDKDF (reference sequence). The CDR3 protein is CATSRDPPAEPNTEAFF. The DNA for the CDR3 is TGTGCCACCAGCAGAGATCCACCCGCAGAACCGAACACTGAAGCTTTCTTT. The full variable domain, completed using reference TRBV15 and TRBJ1-1, is DAMVIQNPRYQVTQFGKPVTLSCSQTLNHNVMYWYQQKSSQAPKLLFHYYDKDFNNEADTPDNFQSRRPNTSFCFLDIRSPGLGDTAMYLCATSRDPPAEPNTEAFFGQGTRLTVV.

This chain uses TRBV6-6 with TRBJ2-5; 8 positions agree with TRBD1. The J segment lost 3 bases and the V segment lost 10 bases, leaving 7 bases of the junction unmatched. The CDR3 runs 13 residues. Looked up from germline, CDR1 is MNHNY and CDR2 is SVGAGI (reference sequence). The CDR3 DNA sequence: TGTGCCACCAGGGACAGGAATAAAGAGACCCAGTACTTC. Translated, it gives CATRDRNKETQYF.

This clone was picked up one time. This chain links TRBV7-8 with TRBJ1-1, with 8 bases identical to TRBD1. CDR3 length: 14 amino acids. CDR1 is SGHVS and CDR2 is FQNEAQ in the germline V gene. V was pared by 2 bases and J by 12 bases, with 11 bases of the junction left unmatched. Written as DNA, the CDR3 is TGTGCCAGCAGCTTAACAGGGGGAACAGGGATATCTTTCTTT. Its translation is CASSLTGGTGISFF.

This chain uses TRBV11-2 with TRBJ2-7, with D perhaps matching TRBD1 (6 bases). Between the trimmed V and J ends, which lost 3 bases and 0 bases, there was a span of 15 bases. This CDR3 has 16 amino acids. Per the germline V gene, CDR1 is SGHAT and CDR2 is FQNNGV. DNA of the CDR3: TGTGCCAGCAGCTTTGTTGCGGACAGTTTCTCCTACGAGCAGTACTTC. Translating it yields CASSFVADSFSYEQYF. The variable domain in full, completed from reference TRBV11-2 and TRBJ2-7, reads EAGVAQSPRYKIIEKRQSVAFWCNPISGHATLYWYQQILGQGPKLLIQFQNNGVVDDSQLPKDRFSAERLKGVDSTLKIQPAKLEDSAVYLCASSFVADSFSYEQYFGPGTRLTVT.

The chain couples TRBV28 to TRBJ2-3, with D hard to call. Germline values: CDR1 MDHEN, CDR2 SYDVKM. Trimming removed 6 bases at V and 3 bases at J, with 13 bases between. The CDR3 contains 14 residues. CDR3 coding DNA: TGTGCCAGCAGCAACTCCCAGAGAACAGATACGCAGTATTTT. Protein: CASSNSQRTDTQYF.

J is TRBJ2-5 and V is TRBV20-1; D call uncertain. Germline CDR1 DFQATT, CDR2 SNEGSKA (reference sequence). The V end lost 6 bases, the J end lost 3 bases, and 5 bases lay between the germline ends. The CDR3 length is 10 residues. CDR3 DNA sequence: TGCAGTGCCGAGGAAGAGACCCAGTACTTC. Residues: CSAEEETQYF.

The chain links TRBV6-6 to TRBJ2-1; D ambiguous. CDR1 and CDR2 (germline): MNHNY, SVGAGI (reference sequence). With 2 bases removed from V and 4 bases from J, the gap between germline ends came to 15 bases. This CDR3 is built from 16 residues. CDR3 sequence reads: CASSYRPLGIYNEQFF. The CDR3, as DNA: TGTGCCAGCAGTTACAGACCCTTGGGGATATACAATGAGCAGTTCTTC.

The V gene is TRBV13, the J gene TRBJ2-1, with 7 bases matching TRBD2. V dropped 6 bases and J dropped 10; count of bases not matched to a gene: 12. The CDR3 totals 14 residues. CDR1 PRHDT and CDR2 FYEKMQ come from the germline V gene (reference sequence). The CDR3 loop is CASRRGNLFFEQFF. As DNA, the CDR3 is TGTGCCAGCAGGCGGGGGAACCTCTTTTTCGAGCAGTTCTTC.

V and J are TRBV5-1 and TRBJ2-7, with D perhaps TRBD1 (5 bases). Per the germline V gene, CDR1 is SGHRS and CDR2 is YFSETQ. V was clipped by 4 bases and J by 3 bases, with 8 bases between them. The CDR3 consists of 12 residues. The CDR3 coding sequence is TGCGCCAGCAGCCCGGACATCTACGAGCAGTACTTC. This sequence encodes CASSPDIYEQYF.

This chain connects TRBV5-5 to TRBJ1-5; no clear D. Germline V gene sequence: CDR1 SGHKS, CDR2 YYEKEE (reference sequence). The CDR3 spans 15 residues. The ends were cut back, 4 bases at V and 3 bases at J, with 14 bases in the middle. CDR3 DNA sequence: TGTGCCAGCAGCCTCAGTAGGACTAACAATCAGCCCCAGCATTTT. It encodes CASSLSRTNNQPQHF. The full variable domain, completed using reference TRBV5-5 and TRBJ1-5, is DAGVTQSPTHLIKTRGQQVTLRCSPISGHKSVSWYQQVLGQGPQFIFQYYEKEERGRGNFPDRFSARQFPNYSSELNVNALLLGDSALYLCASSLSRTNNQPQHFGDGTRLSIL.

The V gene is TRBV4-3, the J gene TRBJ2-5; 10 bases map to TRBD2. V shed 1 base, J shed 0 bases, and the junction held 8 bases outside the gene matches. This CDR3 is 18 amino acids long. CDR1 is LGHNA and CDR2 is YSLEER in the germline V gene. Here the CDR3 reads CASSQVPLAGAYQETQYF. The CDR3 DNA reads TGCGCCAGCAGCCAAGTCCCGCTAGCGGGAGCGTACCAAGAGACCCAGTACTTC.

This clone has only a few counts. The chain has TRBV2 and TRBJ1-3, with TRBD1 identical over 7 bases. The CDR3 is made up of 17 amino acids. V gave up 4 bases and J gave up 0 bases; unmatched junction bases: 9. Germline V gives CDR1 SNHLY, CDR2 FYNNEI. The CDR3 protein is CASSVRQGLFSGNTIYF. CDR3 sequence (DNA): TGTGCCAGCAGTGTGAGACAGGGTCTTTTCTCTGGAAACACCATATATTTT.

The chain links TRBV6-5 to TRBJ1-3; 7 nucleotides match TRBD1. Germline CDR1 reads MNHEY; CDR2 reads SVGAGI. CDR3 length: 15 amino acids. J lost 0 bases, V lost 6 bases, and 5 bases had no gene match. The CDR3 loop is CASRKDRRSGNTIYF. CDR3 coding DNA: TGTGCCAGCAGAAAGGACAGGCGCTCTGGAAACACCATATATTTT.

The CDR3 here is CASSQVSAMNTEAFF. CDR3 sequence (DNA): TGTGCCAGCAGCCAAGTTTCCGCAATGAACACTGAAGCTTTCTTT. The V gene is TRBV4-2, the J gene TRBJ1-1; no reliable D call. Between the trimmed V and J ends, which lost 1 base and 0 bases, there was a span of 9 bases. The CDR3 extends over 15 amino acids. CDR1 and CDR2 from the germline V gene are LGHNA and YNFKEQ.

The V and J genes are TRBV6-5 and TRBJ1-1; 8 nucleotides align to TRBD1. Looked up from germline, CDR1 is MNHEY and CDR2 is SVGAGI. The CDR3 is 15 residues long. The J segment lost 1 base and the V segment lost 7 bases, leaving 8 bases of the junction unmatched. CDR3 nucleotides: TGTGCCAGCACCAGAACCGGGACAGGGAACACTGAAGCTTTCTTT. This translates into CASTRTGTGNTEAFF.

This clone was counted a single time. J is TRBJ2-5 and V is TRBV5-4; either TRBD1 or TRBD2 may fit D (5 bases each). CDR3 size: 16 residues. Germline V gene sequence: CDR1 SGHNT, CDR2 YYREEE (reference sequence). The ends were cut back, 4 bases at V and 0 bases at J, with 16 bases in the middle. The CDR3 region is CASSPGTMVNQETQYF. DNA of the CDR3: TGTGCCAGCAGCCCAGGGACGATGGTAAACCAAGAGACCCAGTACTTC.

The chain has TRBV5-6 and TRBJ1-2, with D unresolved. This CDR3 is 14 amino acids long. Trimming stripped 0 bases from V and 4 bases from J, with 10 bases between. Germline CDR1 is SGHDT and CDR2 is YYEEEE. The CDR3: CASSLVGSGYGYTF. In nucleotides, the CDR3 is TGTGCCAGCAGCTTGGTAGGGTCCGGCTATGGCTACACCTTC.

This clone is a singleton in its sample. CDR3 region: CASSRDKFVEQFF. The CDR3 nucleotides read TGTGCCAGCAGCCGGGACAAATTCGTTGAGCAGTTCTTC. The chain carries TRBV3-1 (or the pseudogene TRBV3-2) and TRBJ2-1; perhaps TRBD1 as D (6 bases). Germline CDR1 reads LGHDT; CDR2 reads YNNKEL (reference sequence). This CDR3 region has 13 residues. Deletions cut 4 bases from V and 9 bases from J, with 13 bases between.